Listed below are T cell receptor beta chains from one sample, sequenced in a study of cytomegalovirus exposure and HLA in healthy donors. Measured with immunoSEQ multiplex PCR; TCRdb has only the in-frame clones, and not every one. The sample includes about 170,000 clones, roughly four fifths of them seen just once. Input material: PBMCs. The receptors were gathered from a female donor in good health and CMV-seronegative. Both conserved end residues are part of each CDR3. A D gene is named only where the DNA matches it firmly. Clone sizes are given selectively: once, few, many, or a class where the clone is expanded.

TRBJ1-1,TRBV4-3,TRBD1,-,TGCGCCAGCAGCCAAGATCGCGACAGGGGCACTGAAGCTTTCTTT,CASSQDRDRGTEAFF
TRBJ2-3,TRBV5-4,TRBD2,-,TGTGCCAGCAGCTTGGGCCCTAGCGGGGGGGCCAGAGATACGCAGTATTTT,CASSLGPSGGARDTQYF
TRBJ2-7,TRBV28,-,-,TGTGCCAGCAGGGGGGGTATGGGCTACGAGCAGTACTTC,CASRGGMGYEQYF
TRBJ2-7,TRBV5-4,-,-,TGTGCCAGCTCGAGGGCGGGATTCTACGAGCAGTACTTC,CASSRAGFYEQYF
TRBJ1-1,TRBV5-1,TRBD1,few,TGCGCCAGCAGCTGGACAGGGCCTGTTTCGAACACTGAAGCTTTCTTT,CASSWTGPVSNTEAFF
TRBJ2-3,TRBV4-2,TRBD2,-,TGTGCCAGCAGCCAAGGGGGGGGGTCCACAGATACGCAGTATTTT,CASSQGGGSTDTQYF
TRBJ1-1,TRBV19,TRBD1,-,TGTGCCAGTAGTCTGTGGACAGGTCAGAGCACTGAAGCTTTCTTT,CASSLWTGQSTEAFF
TRBJ1-1,TRBV7-2,TRBD1,-,TGTGCCAGCAGCGTTAGGGGGCAGACTGAAGCTTTCTTT,CASSVRGQTEAFF
TRBJ2-1,TRBV7-9,TRBD2,few,TGTGCCAGCGCGGGGACGGGAGGTAGTGAGCAGTTCTTC,CASAGTGGSEQFF
TRBJ1-1,TRBV30,-,few,TGTGCCTGGAGTGCGTTCACTGAAGCTTTCTTT,CAWSAFTEAFF
TRBJ2-5,TRBV11-2,-,-,TGTGCCAGCAGCTTAGCACCGAACAGGGTAGAGACCCAGTACTTC,CASSLAPNRVETQYF
TRBJ2-2,TRBV12-2,-,-,TGTGCAAGTCGCTTAGCGCAGAGGACACCCCTATGTACGGGGGAGCTGTTTTTT,CASRLAQRTPLCTGELFF
TRBJ2-3,TRBV19,TRBD1,-,TGTGCCAGCAAGGGCCGGGACAGGAGCACAGATACGCAGTATTTT,CASKGRDRSTDTQYF
TRBJ2-5,TRBV10-1,-,-,TGCGCCAGCAGTGTAGGTAGCGTCCGGGAGACCCAGTACTTC,CASSVGSVRETQYF
TRBJ2-7,TRBV7-7,-,-,TGTGCCAGCAGCTTAGACCTAGCGTCCTACGAGCAGTACTTC,CASSLDLASYEQYF
TRBJ2-2,TRBV19,-,once,TGTGCCACCTCTAGTTTTCCCGGGGAGCTGTTTTTT,CATSSFPGELFF
TRBJ2-7,TRBV18,TRBD1,-,TGTGCCAGCTCAGTCGAACAGGGGTTTTACGACGAGCAGTACTTC,CASSVEQGFYDEQYF
TRBJ2-5,TRBV7-2,-,few,TGTGCCAGCAGCCCGTCGCGACTGCTAAAGAGGGAGACCCAGTACTTC,CASSPSRLLKRETQYF
TRBJ1-2,TRBV5-6,-,-,TGTGCCAGCAGCTCCCTGGCAGGGCCATCTAACTATGGCTACACCTTC,CASSSLAGPSNYGYTF
TRBJ2-7,TRBV21-1,-,-,TGTGCCAGCAGCAAATCTCGCAGTCGAACCTACGAGCAGTACTTC,CASSKSRSRTYEQYF
TRBJ2-3,TRBV19,-,-,TGTGCCAGCGCCGGGGGAGGCATACTCACAGATACGCAGTATTTT,CASAGGGILTDTQYF
TRBJ2-5,TRBV19,-,-,TGTGCCAGTAGTATGGGGCGGAAAGAGACCCAGTACTTC,CASSMGRKETQYF
TRBJ1-3,TRBV9,-,-,TGTGCCAGCAGCGTAGAGGAGGGCGCCGGAGTCCCTGGAAACACCATATATTTT,CASSVEEGAGVPGNTIYF
TRBJ1-6,TRBV6-4,TRBD1,-,TGTGCCAGACAACTGACAGGGGTTAATTCACCCCTCCACTTT,CARQLTGVNSPLHF
TRBJ1-2,TRBV5-1,TRBD1,-,TGCGCCAGCAGCTTGACGGCAGGGGGCTCCTATGGCTACACCTTC,CASSLTAGGSYGYTF
TRBJ2-5,TRBV23-1,TRBD1,-,TGCGCCACCTATGGGACAGGGTTCTTGGCGCAAGAGACCCAGTACTTC,CATYGTGFLAQETQYF
TRBJ2-5,TRBV5-4,TRBD2,-,TGTGCCAGCAGCTTGGCCCCCGGGACTAGCGGGAGGGAAGAGACCCAGTACTTC,CASSLAPGTSGREETQYF
TRBJ2-5,TRBV28,TRBD1,few,TGTGCCAGCAGTTCCGGGGGGACAGGGGTAGAAGAGACCCAGTACTTC,CASSSGGTGVEETQYF
TRBJ2-7,TRBV4-3,-,-,TGCGCCAGCAGCCAAGATTATGGAGGTTCCTACGAGCAGTACTTC,CASSQDYGGSYEQYF
TRBJ2-1,TRBV6-5,-,-,TGTGCCAGCAGGGGCTCGAATTACAATGAGCAGTTCTTC,CASRGSNYNEQFF
TRBJ1-1,TRBV5-1,-,-,TGCGCCAGCAGCAAAGAGGAGGGTCTGAACACTGAAGCTTTCTTT,CASSKEEGLNTEAFF
TRBJ1-4,TRBV7-9,TRBD1,-,TGTGCCAGCAGCTCCCGGGACAGTCAAAATGAAAAACTGTTTTTT,CASSSRDSQNEKLFF
TRBJ2-7,TRBV4-3,-,-,TGCGCCGGCAGCCAAGATGGTATAGCGGCCACCGAGCAGTACTTC,CAGSQDGIAATEQYF
TRBJ1-2,TRBV10-3,TRBD1,-,TGTGCCATCAGCCGACTCGGAACGGGACAGAACAGGGGCTATGGCTACACCTTC,CAISRLGTGQNRGYGYTF
TRBJ1-2,TRBV2,-,few,TGTGCCAGCAGTGATCCAGGGAACTATGGCTACACCTTC,CASSDPGNYGYTF
TRBJ1-2,TRBV5-1,TRBD1,-,TGCGCCAGCAGCTTGGAGCCGGGACAGGGCGAATTCTATGGCTACACCTTC,CASSLEPGQGEFYGYTF
TRBJ2-5,TRBV11-2,TRBD2,-,TGTGCCAGCAGCTTAAATAGCGGGGGGGCCGTTGGAGAGACCCAGTACTTC,CASSLNSGGAVGETQYF
TRBJ2-3,TRBV27,TRBD2,few,TGTGCCAGCAGTCGCACTAGCGGGGGGGCAGATACGCAGTATTTT,CASSRTSGGADTQYF
TRBJ1-1,TRBV7-9,-,-,TGTGCCAGCAGCTTAGTTGACAGAATGAACACTGAAGCTTTCTTT,CASSLVDRMNTEAFF
TRBJ2-3,TRBV4-3,TRBD2,-,TGCGCCAGCAGCCAATATGCGGGAGGGGGTACAGATACGCAGTATTTT,CASSQYAGGGTDTQYF
TRBJ2-7,TRBV6-1,TRBD1,-,TGTGCCAGCAGTGGGGGAAGGGACAGGCGTTCCTACGAGCAGTACTTC,CASSGGRDRRSYEQYF
TRBJ2-5,TRBV18,-,-,TGTGCCAGCTCACCACCTAGCGGTAACCAAGAGACCCAGTACTTC,CASSPPSGNQETQYF
TRBJ1-5,TRBV5-8,TRBD1,-,TGTGCCAGCAGCCGTGGACAGGCAAACAATCAGCCCCAGCATTTT,CASSRGQANNQPQHF
TRBJ1-2,TRBV6-1,-,once,TGTGCCAGCAGTGAAGCGCTACAGGGACCCACGGGCTACACCTTC,CASSEALQGPTGYTF
TRBJ2-2,TRBV29-1,TRBD1,-,TGCAGCGTTGAAGCCATTCGACAGGGGGCGCCCGGGGAGCTGTTTTTT,CSVEAIRQGAPGELFF
TRBJ2-7,TRBV15,TRBD2,-,TGTGCCACCAGCAGAGATGGCGGGGGCTCCTACGAGCAGTACTTC,CATSRDGGGSYEQYF
TRBJ2-1,TRBV7-9,-,-,TGTGCCAGCAGTTACGGACAGGGAGGGGGTAATGAGCAGTTCTTC,CASSYGQGGGNEQFF